Listed below are T cell receptor beta chains from one sample, sequenced in a study of OX40 agonist ivuxolimab in advanced cancers. The assay was immunoSEQ multiplex PCR, and TCRdb's table has in-frame clones only and misses some. The sample includes around 64,000 clones, about nine tenths of them seen just once. Sequencing used CD4+ or CD8+ T cells sorted from blood, obtained in a trial of the OX40 agonist ivuxolimab. These receptors were taken from an adult with an advanced solid tumor such as melanoma, head and neck, liver or kidney cancer. Each CDR3 is given with its conserved first and last residue. D genes are given only for firm matches. Some rows mark clone size as missing; the rest say once, few, many or name a class of expanded clone.

clone size	D gene	CDR3 length	V gene	J gene	CDR3 DNA	CDR3 protein
.	.	13	TRBV7-9	TRBJ2-7	TGTGCCAGCACCCCTTTGGGGGCCCACGAGCAGTACTTC	CASTPLGAHEQYF
.	.	13	TRBV4-2	TRBJ2-7	TGTGCCAGCAGCCAAGAACTACTCTACGAGCAGTACTTC	CASSQELLYEQYF
.	.	13	TRBV4-3	TRBJ2-1	TGCGCCAGCAGCCCACAGGGGGGGAATGAGCAGTTCTTC	CASSPQGGNEQFF
.	.	14	TRBV7-9	TRBJ2-2	TGTGCCAGCAGCCCCACACTTCCCACCGGGGAGCTGTTTTTT	CASSPTLPTGELFF
once	.	13	TRBV29-1	TRBJ1-1	TGCAGCGTTGGTGAGGGCGTAGGTACTGAAGCTTTCTTT	CSVGEGVGTEAFF
.	.	15	TRBV7-9	TRBJ2-1	TGTGCCAGCAGCTTCGGGACGAACAACGCCAATGAGCAGTTCTTC	CASSFGTNNANEQFF
.	.	16	TRBV6-5	TRBJ2-7	TGTGCCAGCAGTTACTTCCCGGATAGCGCGAACTACGAGCAGTACTTC	CASSYFPDSANYEQYF
.	.	12	TRBV27	TRBJ1-5	TGTGCCAGCAGGCAGGGATATCAGCCCCAGCATTTT	CASRQGYQPQHF
.	TRBD2	14	TRBV11-1	TRBJ2-1	TGTGCCACCACAGAAAGCGGGGGAAACAATGAGCAGTTCTTC	CATTESGGNNEQFF
.	TRBD1	17	TRBV7-3	TRBJ2-2	TGTGCCAGCAGCTTAACCGCCGGACAGGCGAACACCGGGGAGCTGTTTTTT	CASSLTAGQANTGELFF
.	.	12	TRBV7-6	TRBJ2-7	TGTGCCAGCAGCGCAACTAACTACGAGCAGTACTTC	CASSATNYEQYF
few	.	14	TRBV2	TRBJ1-3	TGTGCCAGCAGTGAACGTGGCTCTGGAAACACCATATATTTT	CASSERGSGNTIYF
.	TRBD1	15	TRBV6-6	TRBJ1-2	TGTGCCAGCAGTTACTCGGACAGGTTAGACTATGGCTACACCTTC	CASSYSDRLDYGYTF
once	.	12	TRBV6-1	TRBJ1-3	TGTGCCAGCATATACGGCGGAAACACCATATATTTT	CASIYGGNTIYF
.	TRBD2	16	TRBV7-9	TRBJ2-2	TGTGCCAGCAGACCTGGGACTAGGTTTTCCTACGGGGAGCTGTTTTTT	CASRPGTRFSYGELFF
.	TRBD2	19	TRBV4-3	TRBJ2-2	TGCGCCAGCAGCCAGGAGGGACTAGCGGGAGGGCCGGTGACCGGGGAGCTGTTTTTT	CASSQEGLAGGPVTGELFF
.	.	17	TRBV7-8	TRBJ2-5	TGTGCCAGCAGCTTTAGGGGTTTCGGGTTGATCCAAGAGACCCAGTACTTC	CASSFRGFGLIQETQYF
.	.	15	TRBV4-1	TRBJ1-1	TGCGCCAGCAGCCAAGCTATTAGCCTTACCGGTGAAGCTTTCTTT	CASSQAISLTGEAFF
.	.	13	TRBV5-4	TRBJ2-7	TGTGCCAGCAGCTTAGGGACCTCCTCCGAGCAGTACTTC	CASSLGTSSEQYF
.	.	15	TRBV4-1	TRBJ2-7	TGCGCCAGCAGCCACCTCTCGAATGGGGAAGACGAGCAGTACTTC	CASSHLSNGEDEQYF
few	.	14	TRBV7-9	TRBJ2-1	TGTGCCAGCAGCTTTTCTCAGGGATACAATGAGCAGTTCTTC	CASSFSQGYNEQFF
.	.	16	TRBV6-6	TRBJ2-2	TGTGCCAGCAGTTACTGGGTGGGGGCGGACACCGGGGAGCTGTTTTTT	CASSYWVGADTGELFF
.	.	15	TRBV4-2	TRBJ1-2	TGTGCCAGCAGCCGCGAGCTCGGGGCTGGCTATGGCTACACCTTC	CASSRELGAGYGYTF
.	.	16	TRBV7-6	TRBJ2-7	TGTGCCAGCAGCTCCGGTGCGGGGCGACCAACCTACGAGCAGTACTTC	CASSSGAGRPTYEQYF
once	TRBD2	16	TRBV5-1	TRBJ2-1	TGCGCCAGCAGCTTCCACAGACTAGCGGGAGGAGAGGAGCAGTTCTTC	CASSFHRLAGGEEQFF
once	TRBD1	18	TRBV4-1	TRBJ1-2	TGCGCCAGCAGCCAAGATCCGGTTGAGGTGACAGGGGGCAATGGCTACACCTTC	CASSQDPVEVTGGNGYTF
.	.	14	TRBV1	TRBJ2-7	TGCACCACCCGATCCAAACAGGGGAACTACGAGCAGTACTTC	CTTRSKQGNYEQYF
once	TRBD1	16	TRBV5-6	TRBJ1-1	TGTGCCAGCAGCTTGGCGACAGGGGCACCCCCCTATGAAGCTTTCTTT	CASSLATGAPPYEAFF
few	.	12	TRBV11-2	TRBJ1-2	TGTGCCAGCAGGCAGGGAAACTATGGCTACACCTTC	CASRQGNYGYTF
few	.	13	TRBV4-3	TRBJ2-3	TGCGCCAGCAGCCAAGATCGGAAGGATACGCAGTATTTT	CASSQDRKDTQYF
once	TRBD2	15	TRBV16	TRBJ2-3	TGTGCCAGCAGCCAAGCGGGGGGATTCACAGATACGCAGTATTTT	CASSQAGGFTDTQYF
.	.	13	TRBV28	TRBJ2-7	TGTGCCAGCAGTTTATCGGCAGCCTACGAGCAGTACTTC	CASSLSAAYEQYF
.	.	11	TRBV25-1	TRBJ2-1	TGTGCCAGCAGCAGCTACAATGAGCAGTTCTTC	CASSSYNEQFF
.	TRBD2	14	TRBV13	TRBJ2-3	TGTGCCAGCAGCTTATCGGGGGGGACAGATACGCAGTATTTT	CASSLSGGTDTQYF
.	.	15	TRBV27	TRBJ2-1	TGTGCCAGCAGTATAGGGGAAGGCTCCTACAATGAGCAGTTCTTC	CASSIGEGSYNEQFF
.	.	17	TRBV5-4	TRBJ2-3	TGTGCCAGCAGCTTGGTGGTAGTAGGCCACAGCACAGATACGCAGTATTTT	CASSLVVVGHSTDTQYF
.	.	15	TRBV28	TRBJ2-3	TGTGCCAGCAGTTTATTCAGGGCGAGCACAGATACGCAGTATTTT	CASSLFRASTDTQYF
once	.	14	TRBV7-8	TRBJ1-4	TGTGCCAGCAGCTTACTGCCCTCCGATGAAAAACTGTTTTTT	CASSLLPSDEKLFF
.	.	14	TRBV15	TRBJ2-5	TGTGCCACCAGCGGATACGAAAACCAAGAGACCCAGTACTTC	CATSGYENQETQYF
few	.	15	TRBV7-9	TRBJ1-4	TGTGCCAGCAGCTTAACGGACAGCCGTAATGAAAAACTGTTTTTT	CASSLTDSRNEKLFF
.	.	16	TRBV6-5	TRBJ1-3	TGTGCCAGCAGTTATAGAGTCCCAGGGTGGGGAAACACCATATATTTT	CASSYRVPGWGNTIYF
.	.	10	TRBV23-1	TRBJ2-5	TGCGCCAGCAGTCAATCGTCCGAGTACTTC	CASSQSSEYF